What follows are 31 T cell receptor beta chains derived from one specimen sequenced in a study of blood T cells in healthy people across ages. Primed by a sample-barcoded 5' primer and a J-beta primer mix, a second PCR proceeded for roughly 6 to 12 cycles. TCRdb recomputed calls from the 5' RACE reads with MiXCR, one row per CDR3 protein. The sample holds 750,000 to 950,000 distinct CDR3 sequences, around 25% seen once. The data also belong to a second study, concerning T cells of mothers and their children.

Sequenced sample: blood. These receptors were collected from a boy younger than 18 in good health.

This clonotype was detected many times. The chain has TRBV5-1 and TRBJ2-1, with D hard to call. Germline-derived CDR1 and CDR2 are SGHRS and YFSETQ. V lost 3 bases and J lost 10, with 14 bases in between. There are 13 residues in the CDR3. The CDR3 spells CASSSAPRGEQFF. As DNA, the CDR3 is TGCGCCAGCAGCTCGGCCCCACGTGGGGAGCAGTTCTTC.

A few counts support this clonotype. V gene TRBV6-1 combines with J gene TRBJ2-7; 8 bases match TRBD1. The germline CDR1 and CDR2 sequences are MNHNS and SASEGT. This CDR3 comprises 12 residues. V lost 10 bases to trimming and J lost 2 bases; unmatched junction nucleotides: 4. This CDR3 reads CATEDRAYEQYF. The CDR3 region has the DNA TGTGCCACCGAGGACAGGGCCTACGAGCAGTACTTC.

This chain connects TRBV5-1 to TRBJ2-5; D possibly corresponds to TRBD2 (6 bases). The end of the DNA is better explained by TRBJ2-1, so the J call may be wrong. The CDR3 runs 13 residues. Germline assignment: CDR1 SGHRS and CDR2 YFSETQ. In nucleotides, the CDR3 is TGCGCCAGCAGCCGGCCCGGGGGAGGAGAGCAGTTCTTC. Protein sequence: CASSRPGGGEQFF.

This chain links TRBV3-1 with TRBJ2-5; D may be TRBD1 or TRBD2 (5 bases each). Germline CDR1 is LGHDT and CDR2 is YNNKEL (reference sequence). V was shortened by 0 bases and J by 0 bases, with 11 bases between the two germline ends. The CDR3 totals 16 residues. The CDR3 here is CASSQDPGTYQETQYF. CDR3 coding DNA: TGTGCCAGCAGCCAAGATCCGGGGACGTACCAAGAGACCCAGTACTTC.

The CDR3 coding sequence is TGTGCCAGCAGCGGGAACCACGAGCAGTACTTC. Translating it yields CASSGNHEQYF. The chain uses TRBV3-1 and TRBJ2-7; D is unclear. CDR3 length: 11 residues. With 5 bases removed from V and 5 bases from J, the gap between germline ends came to 7 bases. Germline V lookup: CDR1 LGHDT, CDR2 YNNKEL (reference sequence).

The chain has TRBV6-5 and TRBJ2-2; 8 positions match TRBD1. The germline gives CDR1 MNHEY, CDR2 SVGAGI. The CDR3 covers 18 residues. V shed 0 bases and J 0 bases; nucleotides not matched to a gene: 6. CDR3 loop: CASSYSTQGVANTGELFF. CDR3 DNA sequence: TGTGCCAGCAGTTACTCGACACAGGGGGTGGCGAACACCGGGGAGCTGTTTTTT.

Regarding this clonotype: Compared with germline, one end of the junction differs, possibly owing to a read error. This sequence joins TRBV4-1 and TRBJ2-7, with D tentatively TRBD2 (7 bases). The germline CDR1 and CDR2 sequences are MGHRA and YSYEKL. The CDR3 sequence is 17 residues long. CDR3 sequence reads: CARSQEKPGEGSYEQYF. The CDR3 coding sequence is TGCGCCCGCAGCCAAGAAAAGCCAGGGGAGGGCTCCTACGAGCAGTACTTC.

A few counts support this clonotype. V is TRBV5-1 and J is TRBJ2-5; tentatively, D is TRBD1 (5 bases). Trimming left V 3 bases short and J 4 bases short, with 13 bases between. CDR3 size: 14 residues. Germline assignment: CDR1 SGHRS and CDR2 YFSETQ. The CDR3 here is CASSWSDGAETQYF. The DNA of the CDR3 is TGCGCCAGCAGCTGGTCAGATGGGGCAGAGACCCAGTACTTC.

In its sample, this clonotype was seen a few times. This rearrangement joins TRBV19 to TRBJ2-1; TRBD1 aligns across 8 bases. The DNA end is more similar to TRBJ2-7, so the J call may be wrong. This CDR3 comprises 12 residues. Germline V gives CDR1 LNHDA, CDR2 SQIVND (reference sequence). CDR3 region: CASGQGRYEQYF. DNA for the CDR3: TGTGCCAGTGGACAGGGACGCTACGAGCAGTACTTC.

The chain is built from TRBV18 and TRBJ1-4; no reliable D call. The V end lost 3 bases, the J end lost 4 bases, and 9 bases lay between the germline ends. In germline, CDR1 is KGHSH, CDR2 LQKENI. The CDR3 runs 14 residues. The CDR3 nucleotides read TGTGCCAGCTCACCGGACCGACATAATGAAAAACTGTTTTTT. This translates into CASSPDRHNEKLFF.

This chain joins TRBV11-2 and TRBJ1-1; D unclear. The CDR3 is 13 amino acids. V was trimmed by 6 bases and J by 7 bases, leaving 15 bases between them. Germline CDR1 is SGHAT and CDR2 is FQNNGV. DNA of the CDR3: TGTGCCAGCAGGACGTTCGGAGGGTTTGAAGCTTTCTTT. Amino acid sequence: CASRTFGGFEAFF.

The chain combines TRBV4-2 with TRBJ1-2, with 8 bases lining up with TRBD1. Unmatched junction bases numbered 10, after V lost 0 bases and J lost 1 base. The CDR3 runs 18 residues. Germline-derived CDR1 and CDR2 are LGHNA and YNFKEQ. CDR3 in amino acids: CASSQDDGTGVFNYGYTF. The CDR3 nucleotides read TGTGCCAGCAGCCAAGATGACGGGACAGGAGTGTTTAACTATGGCTACACCTTC.

As for this clonotype: At one end the junction does not follow the germline gene, possibly because of a read error. This chain connects TRBV28 to TRBJ2-5; possibly TRBD1 for D (6 bases). The CDR3 is made up of 17 amino acids. Per the germline V gene, CDR1 is MDHEN and CDR2 is SYDVKM. CDR3 protein: CASSPASGDRYKETQCF. The CDR3 DNA follows: TGTGCCAGCAGCCCTGCCTCTGGTGACAGGTACAAAGAGACCCAGTGCTTC.

This clonotype has more than one count but fewer than ten. The V call is TRBV20-1, the J call TRBJ2-7; tentative D call: TRBD2 (6 bases). The J call is in doubt because the DNA end fits TRBJ2-5 better. The CDR3 extends over 17 amino acids. Germline CDR1 is DFQATT and CDR2 is SNEGSKA (reference sequence). The chain's CDR3 is CSARLEGSRASRETQYF. CDR3 bases: TGCAGTGCTAGATTGGAGGGGTCTCGAGCATCGCGAGAGACCCAGTACTTC.

The CDR3 nucleotides read TGTGCCAGCAGTTTATCCCAATTTCAGCCCCAGCATTTT. This sequence encodes CASSLSQFQPQHF. The chain has TRBV12-3 or TRBV12-4 and TRBJ1-5, with no clear D. The CDR3 extends over 13 amino acids. Trimming took off 2 bases at V and 6 bases at J, with 8 bases between the two ends.

The chain employs TRBV10-3 and TRBJ2-2, with D possibly called TRBD1 or TRBD2 (5 bases each). Trimming took off 0 bases at V and 0 bases at J, with 14 bases between the two ends. The germline CDR1 and CDR2 sequences are ENHRY and SYGVKD. The CDR3 sequence is 18 residues long. The CDR3 DNA follows: TGTGCCATCAGTGAGTCTTTCGGGGCCCAAGCGAACACCGGGGAGCTGTTTTTT. This gives the protein CAISESFGAQANTGELFF.

The chain links TRBV5-1 to TRBJ1-6, with no clear D. This CDR3 is 14 amino acids long. The germline CDR1 and CDR2 sequences are SGHRS and YFSETQ. The V and J ends lost 0 bases and 6 bases respectively, with 7 bases between them. CDR3 sequence (DNA): TGCGCCAGCAGCTTGGGAGGTGTTAATTCACCCCTCCACTTT. This codes for CASSLGGVNSPLHF.

The rearrangement uses TRBV20-1 and TRBJ1-2, with D possibly matching TRBD1 (5 bases). The V end was cut by 2 bases, the J end by 1 base, with 14 bases between. The CDR3 is made up of 15 amino acids. Germline V gene sequence: CDR1 DFQATT, CDR2 SNEGSKA (reference sequence). This CDR3 is CSARRQSVLNYGYTF. For the CDR3, the DNA is TGCAGTGCTAGACGACAGAGCGTACTTAACTATGGCTACACCTTC.

This clonotype came up a few times. The rearrangement links TRBV7-9 to TRBJ2-2; 8 bases align to TRBD1. The trim removed 5 bases at V and 6 bases at J, leaving 14 bases unmatched. From germline, CDR1 is SEHNR and CDR2 FQNEAQ (reference sequence). The CDR3 has 17 residues. The CDR3: CASSPRRGLMVSGELFF. The CDR3 DNA reads as TGTGCCAGCAGCCCCCGCAGGGGGCTGATGGTCTCCGGGGAGCTGTTTTTT.

The genes are TRBV6-5 and TRBJ2-5, with a possible D match to TRBD1 (7 bases). The CDR3 length is 16 residues. Trimming took off 2 bases at V and 2 bases at J, with 15 bases between the two ends. The germline gives CDR1 MNHEY, CDR2 SVGAGI. As DNA, the CDR3 is TGTGCCAGCAGTTACGGGTGGGCGGGACAGCAAGAGACCCAGTACTTC. Its protein product is CASSYGWAGQQETQYF.

The rearrangement uses TRBV3-1 and TRBJ1-2; tentatively, D is TRBD1 (5 bases). V dropped 0 bases and J dropped 7 bases, with 12 bases sitting between them. Per the germline V gene, CDR1 is LGHDT and CDR2 is YNNKEL (reference sequence). The CDR3 contains 14 residues. The CDR3: CASSQDVGAGGYTF. As DNA, the CDR3 is TGTGCCAGCAGCCAAGATGTAGGGGCCGGTGGCTACACCTTC.

The genes are TRBV30 and TRBJ1-2; D is unresolved. This CDR3 spans 12 amino acids. CDR1 is GTSNPN, CDR2 SVGIG, per germline (reference sequence). Trimming left V 3 bases short and J 4 bases short, with 9 bases between. The CDR3 DNA sequence: TGTGCCTGGAGGCGGGCAGCCTATGGCTACACCTTC. It is translated as CAWRRAAYGYTF.

Many counts were recorded for this clonotype. The rearrangement links TRBV5-1 to TRBJ2-7, with 7 nucleotides matching TRBD2. Germline lookup yields CDR1 SGHRS and CDR2 YFSETQ. This CDR3 contains 14 residues. J lost 3 bases, V lost 5 bases, and 8 bases had no gene match. The CDR3 nucleotides read TGCGCCAGCAGTATTACCTCGGGGGGCTACGAGCAGTACTTC. This encodes CASSITSGGYEQYF.

The chain links TRBV9 to TRBJ1-4; D is unclear. The CDR3 is 16 amino acids. Trimming shortened V by 0 bases and J by 3 bases, and 12 bases separated the two germline ends. Germline V gives CDR1 SGDLS, CDR2 YYNGEE. The CDR3 protein is CASSVASAGSNEKLFF. The CDR3 DNA reads as TGTGCCAGCAGCGTAGCTTCGGCAGGCTCTAATGAAAAACTGTTTTTT. The variable domain in full, completed from reference TRBV9 and TRBJ1-4, reads DSGVTQTPKHLITATGQRVTLRCSPRSGDLSVYWYQQSLDQGLQFLIQYYNGEERAKGNILERFSAQQFPDLHSELNLSSLELGDSALYFCASSVASAGSNEKLFFGSGTQLSVL.

CDR3 DNA sequence: TGTGCCAGCAGTTATCAGACCGGGACAGGGTATGAAAAACTGTTTTTT. Translating gives CASSYQTGTGYEKLFF. The V and J genes are TRBV6-5 and TRBJ1-4; 9 positions match TRBD1. With 3 bases clipped from V and 6 bases from J, the junction kept 8 bases outside the gene matches. This CDR3 has 16 residues. Per the germline V gene, CDR1 is MNHEY and CDR2 is SVGAGI.

This clonotype was seen more than once but under ten times. The rearrangement uses TRBV20-1 and TRBJ1-4, with TRBD1 identical over 7 bases. CDR3 length: 14 amino acids. Germline CDR1 DFQATT, CDR2 SNEGSKA (reference sequence). V was clipped by 2 bases and J by 8 bases; unmatched bases: 8. CDR3 coding DNA: TGCAGTGCTAGAAAAGGGGGCGCCCGGGAAAAACTGTTTTTT. It is translated as CSARKGGAREKLFF.

The chain uses TRBV20-1 and TRBJ2-7; D uncertain. This CDR3 is built from 14 residues. Trimming took 3 bases from V and 0 from J, leaving 12 bases between them. Germline-derived CDR1 and CDR2 are DFQATT and SNEGSKA (reference sequence). The CDR3 protein is CSASRTGSSYEQYF. In DNA form, the CDR3 reads TGCAGTGCTAGCCGCACTGGGTCCTCCTACGAGCAGTACTTC.

The DNA for the CDR3 is TGCGCCAGCAGCGGAGACGAAGAGACCCAGTACTTC. It translates to CASSGDEETQYF. V and J are TRBV5-1 and TRBJ2-5; D gene unclear. V lost 4 bases, J lost 3 bases, and 7 bases lay in between. The CDR3 is 12 residues long. The germline V gene encodes CDR1 SGHRS and CDR2 YFSETQ.

V and J are TRBV20-1 and TRBJ2-4, with TRBD1 identical over 8 bases. After removal of 3 bases from V and 1 base from J, the junction contained 2 bases not matched to a gene. This CDR3 spans 14 amino acids. The V gene's germline CDR1 is DFQATT and CDR2 SNEGSKA (reference sequence). CDR3: CSASQGAAKNIQYF. The DNA for the CDR3 is TGCAGTGCTAGTCAGGGGGCGGCCAAAAACATTCAGTACTTC.

The chain's CDR3 is CASSYSIRGETQYF. CDR3 bases: TGTGCCAGCAGTTACTCGATCAGGGGAGAGACCCAGTACTTC. This chain connects TRBV6-6 to TRBJ2-5; perhaps TRBD1 as D (6 bases). There are 14 residues in the CDR3. V was shortened by 0 bases and J by 4 bases, with 9 bases between the two germline ends. Per germline, CDR1 MNHNY and CDR2 SVGAGI (reference sequence).

This chain uses TRBV7-2 with TRBJ2-5; a weak D match, TRBD2 (7 bases). CDR3 length: 17 amino acids. Germline-derived CDR1 and CDR2 are SGHTA and FQGNSA. V lost 1 base, J lost 5 bases, and 20 bases lay in between. The CDR3 DNA is TGTGCCAGCAGCTTAGTTGGAGGGGGGGCTACTTTTGAGACCCAGTACTTC. Residues: CASSLVGGGATFETQYF.